Listed below are T cell receptor beta chains from one sample, sequenced in a study of blood T cell repertoires in COVID-19. Assay used: immunoSEQ multiplex PCR; TCRdb lists only in-frame clones, some missing. The sample consists of fewer than 500,000 clones, 87% of them appearing once. The sequenced sample was PBMCs or T cells enriched from blood (not recorded which). Receptor source: a woman younger than 30 who had recovered from COVID-19. CDR3s include the opening cysteine and the closing phenylalanine or tryptophan. The D gene is left open where the match is weak. Clone sizes are given selectively: once, few, many, or a class where the clone is expanded.

cdr3_aa cdr3_nt v_call cdr3_length j_call clone_size d_call
CASRAAAGTGRSPLHF TGTGCCAGTAGAGCTGCGGCCGGGACAGGGAGGTCACCCCTCCACTTT TRBV19 16 TRBJ1-6 - TRBD1
CSVSGTGAREQYF TGCAGCGTTTCCGGGACAGGAGCTCGCGAGCAGTACTTC TRBV29-1 13 TRBJ2-7 - TRBD1
CASSPDRENSPLHF TGTGCCAGCAGTCCGGACAGGGAGAATTCACCCCTCCACTTT TRBV27 14 TRBJ1-6 - TRBD1
CATSDNTGVAFF TGTGCCACCAGTGATAATACAGGGGTAGCTTTCTTT TRBV24-1 12 TRBJ1-1 - TRBD1
CATQDRGFWANEKLFF TGCGCCACCCAGGACAGGGGGTTTTGGGCTAATGAAAAACTGTTTTTT TRBV10-2 16 TRBJ1-4 - TRBD1
CATGHTGSSYEQYF TGTGCCACCGGCCATACAGGGAGCTCCTACGAGCAGTACTTC TRBV5-5 14 TRBJ2-7 - -
CASSLGTGYAYEQYF TGCGCCAGCAGCTTGGGGACAGGGTACGCCTACGAGCAGTACTTC TRBV5-1 15 TRBJ2-7 - TRBD1
CASSQGARSRKENTEAFF TGCGCCAGCAGCCAAGGTGCACGGTCCAGGAAAGAGAACACTGAAGCTTTCTTT TRBV4-1 18 TRBJ1-1 - -
CASSLVTGDNNSPLHF TGTGCCAGCAGCTTGGTTACAGGGGATAATAATTCACCCCTCCACTTT TRBV5-5 16 TRBJ1-6 - TRBD1
CASSSFGIAEQYF TGTGCCAGCAGTTCTTTCGGAATAGCGGAGCAGTACTTC TRBV12-3/TRBV12-4 13 TRBJ2-7 - -
CASSFKTGASYEQYF TGCGCCAGCAGCTTCAAGACAGGGGCCTCCTACGAGCAGTACTTC TRBV5-1 15 TRBJ2-7 - TRBD1
CASSERSGDSYEQYF TGTGCCAGCAGTGAACGAAGCGGGGACTCCTACGAGCAGTACTTC TRBV6-1 15 TRBJ2-7 - TRBD2
CASSAPGLAGFGELFF TGTGCCAGCAGTGCCCCGGGACTAGCGGGGTTCGGGGAGCTGTTTTTT TRBV7-9 16 TRBJ2-2 - TRBD2
CASSLDPGANVLTF TGTGCCAGCAGCTTGGATCCGGGGGCCAACGTCCTGACTTTC TRBV5-8 14 TRBJ2-6 - -
CASKSTGANVLTF TGTGCCAGCAAGAGCACTGGGGCCAACGTCCTGACTTTC TRBV7-3 13 TRBJ2-6 few -
CASSLGTGRNQPQHF TGTGCCAGCAGCCTAGGGACAGGGAGGAATCAGCCCCAGCATTTT TRBV13 15 TRBJ1-5 - TRBD1
CASSQDQDYGYTF TGTGCCAGCAGCCAAGACCAGGACTATGGCTACACCTTC TRBV4-2 13 TRBJ1-2 - -
CASRGTSTDTQYF TGTGCCAGCCGCGGGACTAGCACAGATACGCAGTATTTT TRBV25-1 13 TRBJ2-3 few -
CAWGVAGASEQYF TGTGCCTGGGGGGTAGCGGGGGCAAGCGAGCAGTACTTC TRBV30 13 TRBJ2-7 - TRBD2
CASSRGGQGAGEQYF TGTGCCAGCTCCCGAGGGGGACAGGGGGCCGGGGAGCAGTACTTC TRBV18 15 TRBJ2-7 - TRBD1
CASSPQGALKHYTEAFF TGTGCCAGTAGTCCTCAGGGTGCGTTAAAACACTACACTGAAGCTTTCTTT TRBV19 17 TRBJ1-1 - -
CASSGYQDEKLFF TGTGCCAGCAGTGGGTATCAGGATGAAAAACTGTTTTTT TRBV12-3/TRBV12-4 13 TRBJ1-4 - -
CASSFIRGNTEAFF TGTGCCAGCAGCTTTATCCGAGGTAACACTGAAGCTTTCTTT TRBV7-9 14 TRBJ1-1 - -
CASSLTGAPPYEQYF TGTGCCAGCAGCTTAACTGGGGCCCCTCCCTACGAGCAGTACTTC TRBV7-6 15 TRBJ2-7 once -
CASSHVTTAAWTQYF TGTGCCAGCAGCCATGTAACAACAGCTGCTTGGACCCAGTACTTC TRBV3-1/TRBV3-2 15 TRBJ2-5 - -
CASSLGVADSTDTQYF TGTGCCAGCAGCTTGGGTGTAGCGGATAGCACAGATACGCAGTATTTT TRBV5-8 16 TRBJ2-3 - -